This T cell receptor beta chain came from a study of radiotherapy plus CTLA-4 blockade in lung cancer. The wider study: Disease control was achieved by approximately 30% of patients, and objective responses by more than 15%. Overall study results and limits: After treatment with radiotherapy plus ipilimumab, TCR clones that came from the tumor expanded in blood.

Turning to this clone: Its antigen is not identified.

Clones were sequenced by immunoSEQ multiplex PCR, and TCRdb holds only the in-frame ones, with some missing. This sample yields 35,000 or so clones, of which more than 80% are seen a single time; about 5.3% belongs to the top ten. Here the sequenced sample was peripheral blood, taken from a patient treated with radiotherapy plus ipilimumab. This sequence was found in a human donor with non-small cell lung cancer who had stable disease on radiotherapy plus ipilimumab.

The CDR3 DNA sequence: TGTGCCACCCGGACTAGCGCCTCCTACGAGCAGTACTTC. Residues: CATRTSASYEQYF. The V gene is TRBV25-1, the J gene TRBJ2-7; TRBD2 matches 9 bases. Germline V gene lookup returns CDR1 MGHDK and CDR2 SYGVNS. J was trimmed by 0 bases and V by 10 bases; bases with no gene match: 4. The CDR3 runs to 13 residues.